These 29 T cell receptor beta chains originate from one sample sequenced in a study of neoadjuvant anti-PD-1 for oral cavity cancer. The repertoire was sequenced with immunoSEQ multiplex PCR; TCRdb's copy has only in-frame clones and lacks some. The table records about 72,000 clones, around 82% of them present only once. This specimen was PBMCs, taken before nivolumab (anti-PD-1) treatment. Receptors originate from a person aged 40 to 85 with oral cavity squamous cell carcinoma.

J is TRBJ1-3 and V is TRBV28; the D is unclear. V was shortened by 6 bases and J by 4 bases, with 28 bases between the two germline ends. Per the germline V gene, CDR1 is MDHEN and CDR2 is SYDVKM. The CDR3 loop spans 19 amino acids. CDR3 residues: CASRFRITRTAQRGNTIYF. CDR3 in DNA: TGTGCCAGCAGATTCAGAATTACCCGGACCGCTCAACGAGGAAACACCATATATTTT. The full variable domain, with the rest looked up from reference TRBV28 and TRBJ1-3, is DVKVTQSSRYLVKRTGEKVFLECVQDMDHENMFWYRQDPGLGLRLIYFSYDVKMKEKGDIPEGYSVSREKKERFSLILESASTNQTSMYLCASRFRITRTAQRGNTIYFGEGSWLTVV.

CDR3 sequence reads: CATGQGTYANQPQHF. DNA of the CDR3: TGTGCCACCGGACAGGGGACCTACGCGAATCAGCCCCAGCATTTT. The J gene is TRBJ1-5, the V gene TRBV10-3; 9 bases are shared with TRBD1. CDR1 ENHRY and CDR2 SYGVKD come from the germline V gene. There are 15 residues in the CDR3. The V and J ends lost 10 bases and 4 bases, in that order; junction bases with no gene match: 11.

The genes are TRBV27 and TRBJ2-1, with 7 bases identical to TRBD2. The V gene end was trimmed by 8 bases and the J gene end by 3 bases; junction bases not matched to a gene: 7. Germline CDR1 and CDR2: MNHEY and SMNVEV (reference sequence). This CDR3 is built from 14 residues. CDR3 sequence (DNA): TGTGCCAGCCGGGGGAGGGACTTCTACAATGAGCAGTTCTTC. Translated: CASRGRDFYNEQFF.

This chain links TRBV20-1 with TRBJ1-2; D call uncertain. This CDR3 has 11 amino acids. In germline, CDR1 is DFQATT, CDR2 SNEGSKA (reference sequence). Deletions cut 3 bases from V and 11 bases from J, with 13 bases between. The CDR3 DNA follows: TGCAGTGCTAGGCGGGGTCTAGGTTACACCTTC. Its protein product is CSARRGLGYTF.

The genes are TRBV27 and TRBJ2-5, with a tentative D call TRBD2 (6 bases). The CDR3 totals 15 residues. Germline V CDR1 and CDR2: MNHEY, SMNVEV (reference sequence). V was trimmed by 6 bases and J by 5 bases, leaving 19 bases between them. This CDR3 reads CASRFGGQATETQYF. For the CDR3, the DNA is TGTGCCAGCAGATTCGGAGGGCAGGCGACGGAGACCCAGTACTTC.

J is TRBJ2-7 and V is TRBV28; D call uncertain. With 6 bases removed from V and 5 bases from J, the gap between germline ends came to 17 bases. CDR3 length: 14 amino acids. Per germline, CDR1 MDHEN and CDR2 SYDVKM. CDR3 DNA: TGTGCCAGCAGCAGCCCCGGACGTTCCGACGAGCAGTACTTC. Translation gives CASSSPGRSDEQYF.

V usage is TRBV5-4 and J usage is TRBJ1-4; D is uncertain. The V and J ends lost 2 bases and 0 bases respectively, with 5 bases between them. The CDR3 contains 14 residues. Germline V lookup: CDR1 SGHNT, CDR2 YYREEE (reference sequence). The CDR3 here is CASSFFATNEKLFF. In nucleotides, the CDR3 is TGTGCCAGCAGCTTTTTTGCAACTAATGAAAAACTGTTTTTT.

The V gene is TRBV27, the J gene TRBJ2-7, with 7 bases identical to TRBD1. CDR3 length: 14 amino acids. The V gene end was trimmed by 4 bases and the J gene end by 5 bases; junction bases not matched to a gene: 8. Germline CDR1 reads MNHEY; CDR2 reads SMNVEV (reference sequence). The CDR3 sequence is CASSYLDRSDEQYF. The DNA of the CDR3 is TGTGCCAGCAGTTACCTGGACAGGTCGGACGAGCAGTACTTC.

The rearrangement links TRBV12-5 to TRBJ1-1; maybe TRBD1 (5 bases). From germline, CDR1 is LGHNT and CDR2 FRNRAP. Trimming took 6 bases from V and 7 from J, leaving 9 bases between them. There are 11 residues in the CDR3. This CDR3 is CASGRQGEAFF. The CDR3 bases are TGTGCTAGTGGGCGCCAGGGTGAAGCTTTCTTT.

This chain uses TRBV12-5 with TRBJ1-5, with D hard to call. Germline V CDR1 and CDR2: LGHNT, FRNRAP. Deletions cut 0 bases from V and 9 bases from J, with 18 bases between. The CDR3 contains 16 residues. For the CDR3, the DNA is TGTGCTAGTGGTTTGGTACGAAGCTCTTTTTGGTTGCCCCAGCATTTT. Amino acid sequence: CASGLVRSSFWLPQHF.

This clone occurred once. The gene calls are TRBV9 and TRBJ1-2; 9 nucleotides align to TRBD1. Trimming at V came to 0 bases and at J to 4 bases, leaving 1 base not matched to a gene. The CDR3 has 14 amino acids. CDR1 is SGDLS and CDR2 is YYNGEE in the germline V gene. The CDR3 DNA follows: TGTGCCAGCAGCGTAGTGGACAGGGGCTATGGCTACACCTTC. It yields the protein CASSVVDRGYGYTF.

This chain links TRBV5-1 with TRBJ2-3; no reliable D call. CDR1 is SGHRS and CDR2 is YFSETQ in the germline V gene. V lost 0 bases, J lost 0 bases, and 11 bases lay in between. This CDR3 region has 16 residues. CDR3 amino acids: CASSLAVALSTDTQYF. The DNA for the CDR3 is TGCGCCAGCAGCTTGGCCGTCGCGTTAAGCACAGATACGCAGTATTTT.

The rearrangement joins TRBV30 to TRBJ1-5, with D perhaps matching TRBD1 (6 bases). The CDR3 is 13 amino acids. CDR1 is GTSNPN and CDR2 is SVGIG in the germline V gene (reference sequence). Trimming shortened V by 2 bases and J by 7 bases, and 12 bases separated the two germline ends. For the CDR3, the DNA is TGTGCCTGGAGTAAACAGGGCGCACAGCCCCAGCATTTT. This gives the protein CAWSKQGAQPQHF.

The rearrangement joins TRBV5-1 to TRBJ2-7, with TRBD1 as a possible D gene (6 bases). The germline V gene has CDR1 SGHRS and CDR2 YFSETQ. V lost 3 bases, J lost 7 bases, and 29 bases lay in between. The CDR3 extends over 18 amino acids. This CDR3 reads CASSSALFSIDRTPEQYF. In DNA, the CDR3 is TGCGCCAGCAGCTCCGCGCTTTTCTCGATCGACAGGACACCGGAGCAGTACTTC.

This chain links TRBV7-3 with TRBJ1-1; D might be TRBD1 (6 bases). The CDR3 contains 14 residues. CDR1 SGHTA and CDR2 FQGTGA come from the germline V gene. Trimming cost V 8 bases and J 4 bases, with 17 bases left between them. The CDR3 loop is CASQGGPTVTEAFF. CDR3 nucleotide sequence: TGTGCCAGCCAAGGGGGGCCGACGGTCACTGAAGCTTTCTTT. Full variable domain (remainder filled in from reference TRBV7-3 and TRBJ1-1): GAGVSQTPSNKVTEKGKYVELRCDPISGHTALYWYRQSLGQGPEFLIYFQGTGAADDSGLPNDRFFAVRPEGSVSTLKIQRTERGDSAVYLCASQGGPTVTEAFFGQGTRLTVV.

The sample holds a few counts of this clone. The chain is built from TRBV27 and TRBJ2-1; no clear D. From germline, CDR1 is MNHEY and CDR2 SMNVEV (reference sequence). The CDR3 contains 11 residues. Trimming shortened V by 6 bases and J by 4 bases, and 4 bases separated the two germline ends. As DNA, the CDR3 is TGTGCCAGCAGGGAGTACAATGAGCAGTTCTTC. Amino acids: CASREYNEQFF.

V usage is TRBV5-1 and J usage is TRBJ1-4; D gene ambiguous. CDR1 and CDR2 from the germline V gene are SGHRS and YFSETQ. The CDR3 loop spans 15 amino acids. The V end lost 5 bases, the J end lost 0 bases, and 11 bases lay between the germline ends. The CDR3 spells CASRWQFATNEKLFF. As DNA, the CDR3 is TGCGCCAGCAGGTGGCAGTTTGCAACTAATGAAAAACTGTTTTTT.

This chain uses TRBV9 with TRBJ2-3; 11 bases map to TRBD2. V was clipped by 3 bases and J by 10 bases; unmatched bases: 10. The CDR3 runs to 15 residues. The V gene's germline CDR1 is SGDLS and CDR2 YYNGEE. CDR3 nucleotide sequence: TGTGCCAGCAGCGGAACTAGCGGGAGCTCCCAAGCGCAGTATTTT. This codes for CASSGTSGSSQAQYF.

For the CDR3, the DNA is TGTGCCAGCAGCTTAACTAGCGGGATGTCCCCCTACAATGAGCAGTTCTTC. Translating gives CASSLTSGMSPYNEQFF. The V and J genes are TRBV11-3 and TRBJ2-1; TRBD2 matches at 10 bases. With V trimmed by 2 bases and J by 2 bases, 6 bases remained unmatched. This CDR3 contains 17 residues. Germline CDR1 SGHNT, CDR2 YENEEA.

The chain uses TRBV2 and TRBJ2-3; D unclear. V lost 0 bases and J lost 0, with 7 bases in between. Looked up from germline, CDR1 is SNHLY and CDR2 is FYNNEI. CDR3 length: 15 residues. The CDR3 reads CASSEARLSTDTQYF. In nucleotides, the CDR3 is TGTGCCAGCAGTGAAGCACGCCTCAGCACAGATACGCAGTATTTT. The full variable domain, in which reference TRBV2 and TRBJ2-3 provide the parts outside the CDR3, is EPEVTQTPSHQVTQMGQEVILRCVPISNHLYFYWYRQILGQKVEFLVSFYNNEISEKSEIFDDQFSVERPDGSNFTLKIRSTKLEDSAMYFCASSEARLSTDTQYFGPGTRLTVL.

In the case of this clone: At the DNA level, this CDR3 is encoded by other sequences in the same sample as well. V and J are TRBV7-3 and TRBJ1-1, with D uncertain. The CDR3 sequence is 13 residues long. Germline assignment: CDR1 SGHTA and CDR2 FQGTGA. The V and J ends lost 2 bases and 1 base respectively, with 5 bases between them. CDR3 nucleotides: TGTGCCAGCAGCTTATCCGAGAACACTGAAGCTTTCTTT. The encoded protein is CASSLSENTEAFF.

The CDR3 nucleotides read TGTGCCAGCAGTGAGCGGACTAGCGGGACTGGTGATACGCAGTATTTT. This translates into CASSERTSGTGDTQYF. The chain has TRBV2 and TRBJ2-3; 12 bases are shared with TRBD2. The CDR3 covers 16 residues. The V segment lost 3 bases and the J segment 6 bases; nucleotides outside the gene matches: 7. Germline assignment: CDR1 SNHLY and CDR2 FYNNEI.

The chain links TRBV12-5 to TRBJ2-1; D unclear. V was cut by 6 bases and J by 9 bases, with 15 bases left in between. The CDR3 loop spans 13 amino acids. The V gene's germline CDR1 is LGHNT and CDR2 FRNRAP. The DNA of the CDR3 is TGTGCTAGTGGGCAATCCCCTTCATTTGAGCAGTTCTTC. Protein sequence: CASGQSPSFEQFF.

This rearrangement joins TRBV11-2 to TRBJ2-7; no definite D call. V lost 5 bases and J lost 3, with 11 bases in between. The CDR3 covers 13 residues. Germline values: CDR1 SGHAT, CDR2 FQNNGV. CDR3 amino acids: CASSDRAVYEQYF. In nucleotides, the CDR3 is TGTGCCAGCAGCGACCGGGCTGTCTACGAGCAGTACTTC.

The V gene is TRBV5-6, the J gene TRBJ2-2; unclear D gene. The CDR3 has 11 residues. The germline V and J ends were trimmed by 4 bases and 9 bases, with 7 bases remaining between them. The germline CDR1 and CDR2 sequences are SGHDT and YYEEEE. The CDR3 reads CASSSRRELFF. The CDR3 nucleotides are TGTGCCAGCAGCAGCCGTCGGGAGCTGTTTTTT. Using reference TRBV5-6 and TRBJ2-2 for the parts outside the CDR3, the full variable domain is DAGVTQSPTHLIKTRGQQVTLRCSPKSGHDTVSWYQQALGQGPQFIFQYYEEEERQRGNFPDRFSGHQFPNYSSELNVNALLLGDSALYLCASSSRRELFFGEGSRLTVL.

Here the CDR3 DNA reads TGTGCCAGCAAAGGGACAGGGTTGTTGAATAGTAATTCACCCCTCCACTTT. Protein: CASKGTGLLNSNSPLHF. The J gene is TRBJ1-6, the V gene TRBV7-9; 9 positions match TRBD1. Germline assignment: CDR1 SEHNR and CDR2 FQNEAQ (reference sequence). This CDR3 has 17 amino acids. V was pared by 7 bases and J by 6 bases, with 13 bases of the junction left unmatched.

CDR3 in amino acids: CASLTLDRGRTEAFF. CDR3 DNA sequence: TGTGCCAGTTTGACGCTCGACAGGGGGAGAACTGAAGCTTTCTTT. V usage is TRBV19 and J usage is TRBJ1-1, with 9 bases matching TRBD1. This CDR3 has 15 residues. V trimming: 8 bases; J trimming: 5 bases; junction bases outside the gene matches: 12. Germline CDR1 LNHDA, CDR2 SQIVND (reference sequence). Variable domain in full (rest from reference TRBV19 and TRBJ1-1): DGGITQSPKYLFRKEGQNVTLSCEQNLNHDAMYWYRQDPGQGLRLIYYSQIVNDFQKGDIAEGYSVSREKKESFPLTVTSAQKNPTAFYLCASLTLDRGRTEAFFGQGTRLTVV.

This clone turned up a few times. The CDR3 DNA sequence: TGTGCCAGCGCAGGGGCGGCACCTAACTATGGCTACACCTTC. Translation gives CASAGAAPNYGYTF. The rearrangement links TRBV6-5 to TRBJ1-2, with TRBD1 as a possible D gene (6 bases). Looked up from germline, CDR1 is MNHEY and CDR2 is SVGAGI. Deletions cut 8 bases from V and 0 bases from J, with 13 bases between. This CDR3 is 14 amino acids long.

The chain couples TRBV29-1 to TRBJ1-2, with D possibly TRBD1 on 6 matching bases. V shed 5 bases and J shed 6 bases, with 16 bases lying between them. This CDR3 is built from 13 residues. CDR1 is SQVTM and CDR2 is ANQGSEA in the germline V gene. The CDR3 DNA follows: TGCAGCGTTTTGAGGACAGAAAGCGATGGCTACACCTTC. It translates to CSVLRTESDGYTF.